The entry below gives a single T cell receptor (beta chain) sequence along with its context. Its target is unknown. This specimen belongs to a study of regulatory T cells in long-lasting Graves disease. Broader study findings: Not thyroid tissue but only peripheral blood was studied. Patients with persistent disease showed a bias toward TRBV28, TRBJ1-2 and TRBJ2-5.

Germline lookup yields CDR1 SGHRS and CDR2 YFSETQ. This CDR3 spans 13 amino acids. The V and J ends lost 1 base and 5 bases respectively, with 8 bases between them. Described time point: newly diagnosed GD, antithyroid drugs for less than 3 months. After RNA was extracted from PBMCs, the TCR library was made from it. Enrollment of patients was through an endocrinology department in Xi'an, China. Relying on iRepertoire HTBI primers and Arm-PCR of CDR3 regions, the team built TCR beta libraries. TCRdb passed the multiplex PCR reads through MiXCR, listing each CDR3 protein once. The repertoire holds about 430,000 distinct CDR3 sequences, 15% seen once, with about 7.6% in the top ten. The same sample was also studied in work on T cells in Graves' hyperthyroidism and ophthalmopathy. From that report: Progression to ophthalmopathy was predicted a median of 6.5 months early.

The specimen comprised peripheral blood mononuclear cells (PBMCs), sampled at new diagnosis, from a patient treated with antithyroid drugs. The chain combines TRBV5-1 with TRBJ2-3; unclear D gene. The sequence was collected from a woman aged 40 to 50 with Graves disease. The CDR3 nucleotides read TGCGCCAGCAGCTTGTTTATCGGAGATACGCAGTATTTT. The encoded protein is CASSLFIGDTQYF.